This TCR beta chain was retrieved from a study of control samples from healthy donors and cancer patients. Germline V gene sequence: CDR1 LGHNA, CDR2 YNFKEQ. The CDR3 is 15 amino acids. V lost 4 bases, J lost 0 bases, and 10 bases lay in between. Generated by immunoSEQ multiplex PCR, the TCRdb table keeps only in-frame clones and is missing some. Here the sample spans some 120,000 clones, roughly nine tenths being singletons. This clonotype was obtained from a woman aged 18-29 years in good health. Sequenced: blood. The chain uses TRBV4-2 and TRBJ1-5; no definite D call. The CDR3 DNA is TGTGCCAGCAGCCCGGAGGGATTTAGCAATCAGCCCCAGCATTTT. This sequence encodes CASSPEGFSNQPQHF.